This T cell receptor (beta chain) appears in the sequencing data of a study of blood T cells in healthy people across ages. Primed by a sample-barcoded 5' primer and a J-beta primer mix, a second PCR proceeded for roughly 7 to 11 cycles. A single record per CDR3 protein comes from TCRdb applying MiXCR to the 5' RACE reads. The sample holds roughly 1,100,000 distinct CDR3 sequences, 20% to 25% seen once. This clonotype came up once. The sample was also reused in another study, on T cells of mothers and their children.

This receptor was taken from a girl aged 2 to 10 in good health. The specimen was blood.

In nucleotides, the CDR3 is TGTGCCAGCAGCCAAGGGGGACAGGGGTATTCACCCCTCCACTTT. Protein sequence: CASSQGGQGYSPLHF. J is TRBJ1-6 and V is TRBV7-9; 10 bases agree with TRBD1. The CDR3 spans 15 residues. Germline trimming cut 5 bases from V and 8 bases from J; bases unmatched to any gene: 6. Germline CDR1 SEHNR, CDR2 FQNEAQ (reference sequence).